This is a list of T cell receptor beta chains from one sample in a study of T-cell reconstitution after alpha-beta-depleted transplantation in children. One entry per CDR3 protein, called by TCRdb with MiXCR from the PCR reads. The sample shows roughly 500,000 distinct CDR3 sequences, about 17% of them seen only once. The source material was PBMCs from the stem cell graft donor, sampled from the stem cell graft. These receptors were collected from a human donor who donated a stem cell graft to a child with acute lymphoblastic leukemia. The CDR3 runs from the conserved cysteine through the conserved F or W. Each record gives: CDR3 length, D gene, J gene, V gene, clone size, CDR3 DNA, CDR3 protein. The D gene is left open where the match is weak. The size of a clone is reported for some rows only, either as once, few or many, or as a class for expanded clones.

length: 16
D: TRBD1
J: TRBJ2-1
V: TRBV7-3
size: few
DNA: TGTGCCAGCAGCTCTATAGGGACAGGGTCCTACAATGAGCAGTTCTTC
CDR3: CASSSIGTGSYNEQFF

length: 16
D: TRBD1
J: TRBJ2-3
V: TRBV5-1
size: -
DNA: TGCGCCAGCAGCGCGAACAGGGGCTACCCGACAGATACGCAGTATTTT
CDR3: CASSANRGYPTDTQYF

length: 14
D: -
J: TRBJ2-7
V: TRBV12-3/TRBV12-4
size: -
DNA: TGTGCCAGCAGTTTGCGGGGAGGATCCCACGAGCAGTACTTC
CDR3: CASSLRGGSHEQYF

length: 16
D: -
J: TRBJ1-1
V: TRBV5-1
size: -
DNA: TGCGCCAGCAGTTCCGGGGTACAGGGAGTGGGAACTGAAGCTTTCTTT
CDR3: CASSSGVQGVGTEAFF

length: 13
D: TRBD1
J: TRBJ1-2
V: TRBV20-1
size: once
DNA: TGCAGTGCTCCAGGACAGGGGTTCAAGGGCTACACCTTC
CDR3: CSAPGQGFKGYTF

length: 13
D: -
J: TRBJ1-1
V: TRBV29-1
size: -
DNA: TGCAGCGTGGCAGGGCCAGAGAACACTGAAGCTTTCTTT
CDR3: CSVAGPENTEAFF

length: 15
D: -
J: TRBJ1-3
V: TRBV4-1
size: few
DNA: TGCGCCAGCAGCCATATCGACAGCTCTGGAAACACCATATATTTT
CDR3: CASSHIDSSGNTIYF

length: 14
D: -
J: TRBJ2-2
V: TRBV7-2
size: few
DNA: TGTGCCAGCAGCTTAACTAATCCGAGCGGGGAGCTGTTTTTT
CDR3: CASSLTNPSGELFF

length: 16
D: TRBD1
J: TRBJ1-6
V: TRBV4-1
size: -
DNA: TGCGCCAGCAGCCAACAGGAAGGACAGGGAAATTCACCCCTCCACTTT
CDR3: CASSQQEGQGNSPLHF

length: 14
D: -
J: TRBJ1-1
V: TRBV27
size: few
DNA: TGTGCCAGCAGTTTCCAGGGGCAGAACACTGAAGCTTTCTTT
CDR3: CASSFQGQNTEAFF

length: 16
D: TRBD2
J: TRBJ2-5
V: TRBV5-1
size: -
DNA: TGCGCCAGCAGCTCACAAAAAGGGACTAGTCGAGAGACCCAGTACTTC
CDR3: CASSSQKGTSRETQYF

length: 14
D: -
J: TRBJ2-1
V: TRBV24-1
size: -
DNA: TGTGCCACCAGTGTAACCGGGGCTTACAATGAGCAGTTCTTC
CDR3: CATSVTGAYNEQFF

length: 13
D: -
J: TRBJ1-5
V: TRBV27
size: -
DNA: TGTGCCAGCAGTTTTAATGTGGTTCAGCCCCAGCATTTT
CDR3: CASSFNVVQPQHF

length: 13
D: -
J: TRBJ2-7
V: TRBV12-3/TRBV12-4
size: many
DNA: TGTGCCAGCACTCCCTCAGGGGCCTACGAGCAGTACTTC
CDR3: CASTPSGAYEQYF

length: 16
D: -
J: TRBJ2-6
V: TRBV2
size: -
DNA: TGTGCCAGCGGGCCACATACCGACTCTGGGGCCAACGTCCTGACTTTC
CDR3: CASGPHTDSGANVLTF

length: 16
D: -
J: TRBJ2-1
V: TRBV7-6
size: -
DNA: TGTGCCAGCAGCTATCTAGGCCCGAGCTCCTACAATGAGCAGTTCTTC
CDR3: CASSYLGPSSYNEQFF

length: 17
D: TRBD2
J: TRBJ2-1
V: TRBV4-1
size: -
DNA: TGCGCCAGCAGCCAAGATCGGTCTAGCGGGAGGGCCTGGGAGCAGTTCTTC
CDR3: CASSQDRSSGRAWEQFF

length: 15
D: TRBD1
J: TRBJ1-1
V: TRBV9
size: -
DNA: TGTGCCAGCAGCGATGGGGGACAGAAGAACACTGAAGCTTTCTTT
CDR3: CASSDGGQKNTEAFF

length: 13
D: -
J: TRBJ2-7
V: TRBV3-1
size: few
DNA: TGTGCCAGCAGCCACAGGGTTTCCTACGAGCAGTACTTC
CDR3: CASSHRVSYEQYF

length: 14
D: -
J: TRBJ2-3
V: TRBV11-2
size: -
DNA: TGTGCCAGCAGCTTATTCGCCAGAACAGATACGCAGTATTTT
CDR3: CASSLFARTDTQYF

length: 16
D: -
J: TRBJ2-6
V: TRBV25-1
size: many
DNA: TGTGCCAGCAGTTTAGTCGGTCCCCCTGGGGCCAACGTCCTGACTTTC
CDR3: CASSLVGPPGANVLTF

length: 16
D: -
J: TRBJ2-5
V: TRBV9
size: few
DNA: TGTGCCAGCAGCGTAGTAGGTAGTGGCAGCGGAGAGACCCAGTACTTC
CDR3: CASSVVGSGSGETQYF

length: 14
D: -
J: TRBJ2-1
V: TRBV27
size: few
DNA: TGTGCCAGCAGTTTATGGGAGACCCACAATGAGCAGTTCTTC
CDR3: CASSLWETHNEQFF

length: 14
D: -
J: TRBJ2-2
V: TRBV14
size: -
DNA: TGTGCCAGCAGCCAAGATGGGTGGACCGGGGAGCTGTTTTTT
CDR3: CASSQDGWTGELFF

length: 13
D: -
J: TRBJ2-4
V: TRBV2
size: many
DNA: TGTGCCAGCAGAGGGCTAGCCAAAAACATTCAGTACTTC
CDR3: CASRGLAKNIQYF

length: 16
D: -
J: TRBJ2-5
V: TRBV3-1
size: -
DNA: TGTGCCAGCAGCGACAGGTTCAGGGGGAGGCCAGAGACCCAGTACTTC
CDR3: CASSDRFRGRPETQYF

length: 14
D: TRBD1
J: TRBJ2-7
V: TRBV6-2/TRBV6-3
size: -
DNA: TGTGCCAGCTTTCCGGGACAGGGAAGGTACGAGCAGTACTTC
CDR3: CASFPGQGRYEQYF

length: 15
D: -
J: TRBJ2-2
V: TRBV6-2/TRBV6-3
size: many
DNA: TGTGCCAGCAGGCCCGGGACTGAGGATACCGGGGAGCTGTTTTTT
CDR3: CASRPGTEDTGELFF

length: 15
D: -
J: TRBJ1-5
V: TRBV9
size: -
DNA: TGTGCCAGCAGCGCGGACTCTTATAGCAATCAGCCCCAGCATTTT
CDR3: CASSADSYSNQPQHF

length: 14
D: -
J: TRBJ2-7
V: TRBV12-3/TRBV12-4
size: -
DNA: TGTGCCAGCAGAGTTCAGGGTAACTCCTACGAGCAGTACTTC
CDR3: CASRVQGNSYEQYF

length: 15
D: -
J: TRBJ1-4
V: TRBV20-1
size: -
DNA: TGCAGTGCTAGAGATCAAAGGTATCGGAGGGAAAAACTGTTTTTT
CDR3: CSARDQRYRREKLFF

length: 18
D: -
J: TRBJ2-6
V: TRBV5-1
size: few
DNA: TGCGCCAGCAGCTTGGAGGGGACACTAAGCTCTGGGGCCAACGTCCTGACTTTC
CDR3: CASSLEGTLSSGANVLTF

length: 14
D: -
J: TRBJ1-1
V: TRBV5-5
size: -
DNA: TGTGCCAGCAGCTTGGCCACAGGGACCGTTGAAGCTTTCTTT
CDR3: CASSLATGTVEAFF

length: 15
D: -
J: TRBJ1-3
V: TRBV12-3/TRBV12-4
size: -
DNA: TGTGCCAGCTATCGCAGGGGCACCTCTGGAAACACCATATATTTT
CDR3: CASYRRGTSGNTIYF

length: 14
D: -
J: TRBJ2-7
V: TRBV4-1
size: -
DNA: TGCGCCAGCAGCCATCAGGGTTGGTCCTACGAGCAGTACTTC
CDR3: CASSHQGWSYEQYF

length: 16
D: TRBD1
J: TRBJ2-2
V: TRBV24-1
size: -
DNA: TGTGCCACCAGTGATGGGGACAGGGGGAACACCGGGGAGCTGTTTTTT
CDR3: CATSDGDRGNTGELFF

length: 16
D: -
J: TRBJ2-7
V: TRBV15
size: -
DNA: TGTGCCACCAGAATCATTCCGGGCCCGAAGGCGTTCGAGCAGTACTTC
CDR3: CATRIIPGPKAFEQYF

length: 15
D: -
J: TRBJ2-3
V: TRBV5-1
size: -
DNA: TGCGCCAGCAGCTTCAAAGACAGGACCGTCGATACGCAGTATTTT
CDR3: CASSFKDRTVDTQYF

length: 15
D: -
J: TRBJ2-7
V: TRBV3-1
size: -
DNA: TGTGCCAGCAGCCAAGAACCGGGACTCACCTACGAGCAGTACTTC
CDR3: CASSQEPGLTYEQYF

length: 14
D: TRBD2
J: TRBJ2-1
V: TRBV4-1
size: -
DNA: TGCGCCAGCAGCTCCGGACTAGCGGGAGGGGGCCAGTTCTTC
CDR3: CASSSGLAGGGQFF